Below are 12 T cell receptor beta chains sequenced from a single sample in a study of T cell clones after liver transplantation. Generated by immunoSEQ multiplex PCR, the TCRdb table keeps only in-frame clones and is missing some. This sample has 15,000 to 20,000 clones; over 75% occur once, and the top ten carry 10% to 15%. The input for sequencing was CD8+ T cells from blood, taken approximately 3.5 years after liver transplant. The receptors were sampled from a human patient who received a liver transplant. The graft donor may be the source of some T cells.

This sequence joins TRBV2 and TRBJ2-1, with TRBD1 matching over 8 bases. From germline, CDR1 is SNHLY and CDR2 FYNNEI. With 3 bases clipped from V and 6 bases from J, the junction kept 4 bases outside the gene matches. The CDR3 is made up of 14 amino acids. The CDR3 coding sequence is TGTGCCAGCAGTGACAGGGGGCGACGCAATGAGCAGTTCTTC. Its protein is CASSDRGRRNEQFF.

The chain couples TRBV2 to TRBJ2-1; a possible D gene is TRBD2 (6 bases). CDR3 length: 15 amino acids. Per the germline V gene, CDR1 is SNHLY and CDR2 is FYNNEI. V was trimmed by 3 bases and J by 3 bases, leaving 12 bases between them. The CDR3 DNA reads as TGTGCCAGCAGTGACCACGGGAGCGACTACAATGAGCAGTTCTTC. It translates to CASSDHGSDYNEQFF.

The chain couples TRBV18 to TRBJ2-7; D remains unclear. V lost 1 base and J lost 2, with 12 bases in between. The CDR3 totals 15 residues. The germline gives CDR1 KGHSH, CDR2 LQKENI. The CDR3 DNA reads as TGTGCCAGCTCACCACTCGACTCCAGAGCCTACGAGCAGTACTTC. The encoded protein is CASSPLDSRAYEQYF.

The chain carries TRBV13 and TRBJ1-2; no definite D call. Trimming removed 7 bases at V and 2 bases at J, with 8 bases between. CDR1 is PRHDT and CDR2 is FYEKMQ in the germline V gene (reference sequence). CDR3 length: 12 amino acids. CDR3 bases: TGTGCCAGCACCCAACAAAACTATGGCTACACCTTC. This sequence encodes CASTQQNYGYTF.

The chain couples TRBV29-1 to TRBJ1-4; no clear D. Germline V gene data show CDR1 as SQVTM and CDR2 as ANQGSEA. There are 17 residues in the CDR3. Trimming removed 7 bases at V and 0 bases at J, with 21 bases between. CDR3 DNA sequence: TGCAGCGCCCGGGAGAGCAGCCACACTTCAACTAATGAAAAACTGTTTTTT. Its protein product is CSARESSHTSTNEKLFF.

This rearrangement joins TRBV28 to TRBJ2-7, with D perhaps TRBD1 (6 bases). The CDR3 has 14 amino acids. The V end lost 2 bases, the J end lost 5 bases, and 13 bases lay between the germline ends. Germline V gives CDR1 MDHEN, CDR2 SYDVKM. CDR3 in DNA: TGTGCCAGCAGTTTAGTTAACAGGGTCAACGAGCAGTACTTC. It specifies CASSLVNRVNEQYF.

This clone was seen a handful of times. This sequence joins TRBV11-2 and TRBJ1-4, with D tentatively TRBD1 (6 bases). Germline CDR1 is SGHAT and CDR2 is FQNNGV. This CDR3 has 16 residues. The germline V and J ends were trimmed by 1 base and 7 bases, with 16 bases remaining between them. The CDR3 nucleotides are TGTGCCAGCAGCTTAGTTCATCAGGGGCGCGGTGAAAAACTGTTTTTT. Protein sequence: CASSLVHQGRGEKLFF.

This sequence joins TRBV9 and TRBJ1-2; 9 bases agree with TRBD1. Germline loops: CDR1 SGDLS, CDR2 YYNGEE. This CDR3 is built from 14 residues. The J segment lost 6 bases and the V segment lost 6 bases, leaving 9 bases of the junction unmatched. In DNA, the CDR3 is TGTGCCAGCACGACTTCGGACAGGGGTGATGGCTACACCTTC. It codes for CASTTSDRGDGYTF.

This clone has only one observation. The CDR3 region is CASSLARGGLVEAFF. CDR3 bases: TGTGCCAGCAGCTTAGCGAGGGGGGGTTTAGTTGAAGCTTTCTTT. The genes are TRBV7-8 and TRBJ1-1; maybe TRBD1 (6 bases). V was clipped by 0 bases and J by 7 bases, with 15 bases between them. Germline V gene lookup returns CDR1 SGHVS and CDR2 FQNEAQ. The CDR3 covers 15 residues. Complete variable domain (other parts from reference TRBV7-8 and TRBJ1-1): GAGVSQSPRYKVAKRGQDVALRCDPISGHVSLFWYQQALGQGPEFLTYFQNEAQLDKSGLPSDRFFAERPEGSVSTLKIQRTQQEDSAVYLCASSLARGGLVEAFFGQGTRLTVV.

This sequence joins TRBV10-2 and TRBJ1-1; 9 bases map to TRBD1. Trimming cost V 4 bases and J 1 base; bases outside gene matches: 4. CDR1 is WSHSY, CDR2 SAAADI, per germline. The CDR3 runs to 15 residues. The CDR3 sequence: CASSGDREANTEAFF. CDR3 sequence (DNA): TGCGCCAGCAGTGGGGACAGGGAGGCGAACACTGAAGCTTTCTTT.

This clone showed up just a few times. The chain has TRBV9 and TRBJ2-1; no definite D call. The CDR3 consists of 15 residues. Germline V gene lookup returns CDR1 SGDLS and CDR2 YYNGEE. With 3 bases removed from V and 2 bases from J, the gap between germline ends came to 12 bases. In DNA form, the CDR3 reads TGTGCCAGCAGCGGGTCGGGCCTAACCTACAATGAGCAGTTCTTC. Its protein product is CASSGSGLTYNEQFF.

The CDR3 DNA reads TGCAGCGTTGCCGGCGGGGGATTCCTGGGGCAAGAGACCCAGTACTTC. Translation gives CSVAGGGFLGQETQYF. The gene calls are TRBV29-1 and TRBJ2-5, with 7 bases aligning to TRBD2. V lost 4 bases, J lost 2 bases, and 13 bases stayed unmatched. This CDR3 has 16 amino acids. CDR1 and CDR2 (germline): SQVTM, ANQGSEA. Full variable domain (rest looked up from reference TRBV29-1 and TRBJ2-5): SAVISQKPSRDICQRGTSLTIQCQVDSQVTMMFWYRQQPGQSLTLIATANQGSEATYESGFVIDKFPISRPNLTFSTLTVSNMSPEDSSIYLCSVAGGGFLGQETQYFGPGTRLLVL.